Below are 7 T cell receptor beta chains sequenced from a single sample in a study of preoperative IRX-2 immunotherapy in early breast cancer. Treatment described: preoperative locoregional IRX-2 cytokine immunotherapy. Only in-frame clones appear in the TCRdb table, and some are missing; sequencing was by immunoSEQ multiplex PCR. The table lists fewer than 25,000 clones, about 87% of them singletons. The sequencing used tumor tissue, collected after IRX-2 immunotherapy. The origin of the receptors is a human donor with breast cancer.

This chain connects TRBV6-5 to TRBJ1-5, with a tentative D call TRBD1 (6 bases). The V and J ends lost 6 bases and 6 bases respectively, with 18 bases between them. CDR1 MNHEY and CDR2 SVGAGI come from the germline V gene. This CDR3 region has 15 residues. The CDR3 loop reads CASRPAYRVSQPQHF. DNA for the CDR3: TGTGCCAGCAGGCCCGCTTACAGGGTTAGTCAGCCCCAGCATTTT.

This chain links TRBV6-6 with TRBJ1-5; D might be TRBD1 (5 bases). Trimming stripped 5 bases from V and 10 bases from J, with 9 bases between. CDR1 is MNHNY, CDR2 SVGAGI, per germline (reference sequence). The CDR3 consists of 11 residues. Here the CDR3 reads CASSKGRPQHF. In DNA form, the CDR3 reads TGTGCCAGCAGTAAGGGACGACCCCAGCATTTT.

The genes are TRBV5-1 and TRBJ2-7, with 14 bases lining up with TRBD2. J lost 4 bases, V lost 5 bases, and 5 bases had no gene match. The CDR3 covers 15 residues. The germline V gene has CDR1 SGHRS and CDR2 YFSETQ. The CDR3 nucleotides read TGCGCCAGCAGGGCTGGACTAGCGGGGGGTTACGAGCAGTACTTC. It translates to CASRAGLAGGYEQYF.

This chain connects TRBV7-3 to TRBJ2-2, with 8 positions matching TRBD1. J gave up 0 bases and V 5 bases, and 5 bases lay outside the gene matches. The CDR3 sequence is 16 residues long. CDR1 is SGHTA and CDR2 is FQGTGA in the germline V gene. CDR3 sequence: CASSQGTGANTGELFF. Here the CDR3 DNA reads TGTGCCAGCAGCCAAGGGACAGGAGCGAACACCGGGGAGCTGTTTTTT.

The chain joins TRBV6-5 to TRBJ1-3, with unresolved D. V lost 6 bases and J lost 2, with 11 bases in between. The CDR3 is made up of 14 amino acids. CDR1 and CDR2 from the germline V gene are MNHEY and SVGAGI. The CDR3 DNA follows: TGTGCCAGCAGACCGCCCTGGACTGGAAACACCATATATTTT. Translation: CASRPPWTGNTIYF.

This CDR3 reads CASRTPINTEAFF. As DNA, the CDR3 is TGTGCCAGCAGAACACCGATTAACACTGAAGCTTTCTTT. The chain recombines TRBV2 with TRBJ1-1; D call uncertain. CDR3 length equals 13 residues. The V end was cut by 6 bases, the J end by 2 bases, with 10 bases between. In germline, CDR1 is SNHLY, CDR2 FYNNEI.

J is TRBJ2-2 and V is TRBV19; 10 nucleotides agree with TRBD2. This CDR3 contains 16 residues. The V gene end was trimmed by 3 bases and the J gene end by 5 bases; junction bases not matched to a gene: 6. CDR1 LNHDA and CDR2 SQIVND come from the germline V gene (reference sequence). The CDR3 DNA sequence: TGTGCCAGTAGTATTAGCGGGGGGTTCACGACCGGGGAGCTGTTTTTT. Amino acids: CASSISGGFTTGELFF.